A single sample gave rise to the 31 T cell receptor beta chains below, sequenced in a study of T-cell memory formation after mild COVID-19. Each CDR3 protein gets one entry after TCRdb re-called the 5' RACE reads with MiXCR. The table has about 50,000 distinct CDR3 sequences, approximately 8% seen once; the top ten hold more than 1.3%. The specimen was PBMCs or a T cell subset sorted from them (not recorded which). The receptors stem from a man between 18 and 35 years old who had mild COVID-19 (a few samples of this study predate the infection). Cell type and time point are not known.

This clonotype was detected only a few times. The genes are TRBV9 and TRBJ2-5; D may correspond to TRBD1 or TRBD2 (5 bases each). Trimming took 4 bases from V and 2 from J, leaving 12 bases between them. CDR3 size: 14 residues. CDR1 and CDR2 (germline): SGDLS, YYNGEE. CDR3 nucleotides: TGTGCCAGCAGCCCGCCGGGACCACAAGAGACCCAGTACTTC. It yields the protein CASSPPGPQETQYF.

This clonotype has a handful of counts. The chain employs TRBV9 and TRBJ2-3; D is uncertain. CDR1 and CDR2 from the germline V gene are SGDLS and YYNGEE. Deletions cut 1 base from V and 4 bases from J, with 13 bases between. CDR3 length: 15 amino acids. CDR3 protein: CASSVLGGTSDTQYF. In nucleotides, the CDR3 is TGTGCCAGCAGCGTACTAGGCGGAACCTCAGATACGCAGTATTTT.

In regard to this clonotype: A much larger clone lies one base from this, so it may be a read error. This chain links TRBV6-2 or TRBV6-3 with TRBJ2-5, with D perhaps being TRBD1 or TRBD2 (5 bases each). The ends were cut back, 5 bases at V and 5 bases at J, with 15 bases in the middle. There are 14 residues in the CDR3. The germline CDR1 and CDR2 sequences are MNHEY and SVGEGT. The CDR3, as DNA: TGTGCCAGCAGTCCCGGGGTGGACAAGGAGACCCAGTACTTC. This codes for CASSPGVDKETQYF.

This sequence joins TRBV5-1 and TRBJ2-5, with 11 bases identical to TRBD2. The CDR3 spans 17 residues. Germline lookup yields CDR1 SGHRS and CDR2 YFSETQ. The ends lost 1 base at V and 1 base at J; junction bases unmatched: 6. CDR3 sequence reads: CASSLSSSGGTQETQYF. Written as DNA, the CDR3 is TGCGCCAGCAGCTTGTCGTCTAGCGGGGGGACCCAAGAGACCCAGTACTTC.

This clonotype was counted at least ten times. The rearrangement links TRBV28 to TRBJ1-1; D gene uncertain. Per germline, CDR1 MDHEN and CDR2 SYDVKM. With 2 bases removed from V and 6 bases from J, the gap between germline ends came to 10 bases. CDR3 length: 13 amino acids. The CDR3 region has the DNA TGTGCCAGCAGTTTACCGGTCTCTTCTGAAGCTTTCTTT. Translation gives CASSLPVSSEAFF.

The genes are TRBV14 and TRBJ1-4; D ambiguous. Between the trimmed V and J ends, which lost 4 bases and 0 bases, there was a span of 9 bases. Germline assignment: CDR1 SGHDN and CDR2 FVKESK. This CDR3 comprises 15 residues. Written as DNA, the CDR3 is TGTGCCAGCAGCCGAGGACGCGCAACTAATGAAAAACTGTTTTTT. Translating it yields CASSRGRATNEKLFF.

This chain connects TRBV7-9 to TRBJ1-2, with D tentatively TRBD1 (5 bases). CDR1 is SEHNR, CDR2 FQNEAQ, per germline (reference sequence). There are 14 residues in the CDR3. V was shortened by 6 bases and J by 3 bases, with 14 bases between the two germline ends. Here the CDR3 DNA reads TGTGCCAGCAGACAAGGAGACAGCTACTATGGCTACACCTTC. Translating gives CASRQGDSYYGYTF.

This clonotype occurred a few times. The chain has TRBV18 and TRBJ2-7; 10 bases line up with TRBD1. Per germline, CDR1 KGHSH and CDR2 LQKENI. The CDR3 covers 14 residues. CDR3 residues: CASSPPEWGQGLWV. CDR3 DNA sequence: TGTGCCAGCTCACCACCTGAATGGGGACAGGGGCTGTGGGTC.

The chain links TRBV6-2 or TRBV6-3 to TRBJ2-5, with TRBD2 identical over 7 bases. The CDR3 is made up of 14 amino acids. Germline V lookup: CDR1 MNHEY, CDR2 SVGEGT. V lost 8 bases and J lost 1; bases outside the gene matches: 7. CDR3 amino acids: CASSRASGQETQYF. The CDR3 DNA reads TGTGCCAGCTCACGTGCTAGCGGCCAAGAGACCCAGTACTTC.

This clonotype was seen a handful of times. The V call is TRBV4-1, the J call TRBJ2-3; no clear D. Germline V lookup: CDR1 MGHRA, CDR2 YSYEKL. V dropped 0 bases and J dropped 2 bases, with 15 bases sitting between them. The CDR3 contains 17 residues. This CDR3 reads CASSQEASPTNTDTQYF. The CDR3 coding sequence is TGCGCCAGCAGCCAAGAGGCGTCGCCCACGAACACAGATACGCAGTATTTT.

The rearrangement uses TRBV6-1 and TRBJ1-5, with D possibly being TRBD1 (6 bases). This CDR3 has 14 amino acids. Trimming removed 6 bases from V and 3 bases from J, with 12 bases in between. Germline values: CDR1 MNHNS, CDR2 SASEGT. The CDR3 reads CASSPDSFNQPQHF. Written as DNA, the CDR3 is TGTGCCAGCAGCCCGGACAGCTTCAATCAGCCCCAGCATTTT.

This clonotype was seen only a few times. J is TRBJ2-3 and V is TRBV10-3; 8 bases align to TRBD1. With V trimmed by 7 bases and J by 4 bases, 4 bases remained unmatched. CDR1 is ENHRY and CDR2 is SYGVKD in the germline V gene. This CDR3 region has 13 residues. The CDR3 sequence is CAITGQGSDTQYF. The CDR3 DNA reads as TGTGCCATCACCGGACAGGGCTCAGATACGCAGTATTTT.

This chain uses TRBV7-2 with TRBJ2-5; TRBD2 matches at 8 bases. V lost 2 bases and J lost 5; bases outside the gene matches: 4. The CDR3 spans 14 residues. Germline V CDR1 and CDR2: SGHTA, FQGNSA. The CDR3 DNA reads TGTGCCAGCAGCTTAACGGGGGGGGCGGAGACCCAGTACTTC. It translates to CASSLTGGAETQYF.

This clonotype was recorded a few times. The chain employs TRBV2 and TRBJ2-7; the D gene is possibly TRBD2 (5 bases). CDR1 is SNHLY and CDR2 is FYNNEI in the germline V gene. This CDR3 has 13 residues. V was pared by 8 bases and J by 3 bases, with 14 bases between. The CDR3 DNA is TGTGCCAGCGGAGTAGGCCGGGACTACGAGCAGTACGTC. Amino acids: CASGVGRDYEQYV.

V and J are TRBV7-8 and TRBJ1-3; TRBD1 might be the D (6 bases). Per the germline V gene, CDR1 is SGHVS and CDR2 is FQNEAQ. V was clipped by 8 bases and J by 9 bases, with 14 bases between them. CDR3 length: 12 amino acids. The CDR3 region is CASQIEGGTIYF. CDR3 in DNA: TGTGCCAGCCAAATAGAGGGGGGCACCATATATTTT. Full variable domain (remainder filled in from reference TRBV7-8 and TRBJ1-3): GAGVSQSPRYKVAKRGQDVALRCDPISGHVSLFWYQQALGQGPEFLTYFQNEAQLDKSGLPSDRFFAERPEGSVSTLKIQRTQQEDSAVYLCASQIEGGTIYFGEGSWLTVV.

This clonotype appeared a few times. The chain employs TRBV7-9 and TRBJ2-3, with no clear D. The CDR3 covers 14 residues. The V end lost 1 base, the J end lost 2 bases, and 7 bases lay between the germline ends. The germline CDR1 and CDR2 sequences are SEHNR and FQNEAQ (reference sequence). In DNA form, the CDR3 reads TGTGCCAGCAGCTTAGTGTCTTACACAGATACGCAGTATTTT. Translation gives CASSLVSYTDTQYF.

This clonotype was seen repeatedly, ten times or more. The gene calls are TRBV10-3 and TRBJ1-5; TRBD1 matches at 7 bases. The ends lost 2 bases at V and 3 bases at J; junction bases unmatched: 4. This CDR3 comprises 15 residues. Per the germline V gene, CDR1 is ENHRY and CDR2 is SYGVKD. The DNA of the CDR3 is TGTGCCATCAGTGAGCCTGGGACAGACAATCAGCCCCAGCATTTT. This sequence encodes CAISEPGTDNQPQHF.

This clonotype was observed a handful of times. The chain employs TRBV5-6 and TRBJ2-5; D is unclear. Trimming cost V 4 bases and J 5 bases, with 9 bases left between them. CDR1 SGHDT and CDR2 YYEEEE come from the germline V gene. CDR3 length: 12 residues. In nucleotides, the CDR3 is TGTGCCAGCAGCCCACTACGGGAGACCCAGTACTTC. This encodes CASSPLRETQYF.

The chain carries TRBV5-1 and TRBJ2-2; 11 bases map to TRBD1. J lost 5 bases, V lost 7 bases, and 7 bases had no gene match. This CDR3 has 15 residues. Looked up from germline, CDR1 is SGHRS and CDR2 is YFSETQ. The CDR3 is CASRRGTGGTGELFF. CDR3 coding DNA: TGCGCCAGCCGACGGGGGACAGGGGGGACCGGGGAGCTGTTTTTT.

This clonotype was observed at least ten times. The chain links TRBV5-1 to TRBJ1-2; D gene ambiguous. Germline-derived CDR1 and CDR2 are SGHRS and YFSETQ. CDR3 length: 14 residues. V was cut by 4 bases and J by 3 bases, with 13 bases left in between. The CDR3 is CASSPIGVDYGYTF. The CDR3 DNA reads as TGCGCCAGCAGCCCCATCGGAGTAGACTATGGCTACACCTTC.

This clonotype occurred many times. The V call is TRBV7-9, the J call TRBJ1-1; 8 bases fit TRBD1. Germline-derived CDR1 and CDR2 are SEHNR and FQNEAQ (reference sequence). V shed 11 bases and J 0 bases; nucleotides not matched to a gene: 2. The CDR3 has 12 amino acids. The CDR3 nucleotides are TGTGCCGGACAGGGCATGAACACTGAAGCTTTCTTT. Translating gives CAGQGMNTEAFF.

J is TRBJ2-1 and V is TRBV4-2; 8 bases match TRBD2. Trimming took 1 base from V and 7 from J; bases not matched to a gene: 9. The germline gives CDR1 LGHNA, CDR2 YNFKEQ. The CDR3 runs to 16 residues. Here the CDR3 reads CASSQGTGLGGNEQFF. The CDR3 DNA reads TGTGCCAGCAGCCAAGGGACGGGACTAGGGGGGAATGAGCAGTTCTTC.

The sample holds a few counts of this clonotype. The chain is built from TRBV29-1 and TRBJ2-7; no clear D. The CDR3 covers 12 residues. Trimming pared 4 bases from V and 3 bases from J, leaving 10 bases between. CDR1 and CDR2 from the germline V gene are SQVTM and ANQGSEA. CDR3 DNA: TGCAGCGTTGTCGAGATGGGCTACGAGCAGTACTTC. Amino acids: CSVVEMGYEQYF.

This clonotype was counted at least ten times. The chain recombines TRBV2 with TRBJ2-2; perhaps TRBD1 as D (6 bases). The germline CDR1 and CDR2 sequences are SNHLY and FYNNEI. This CDR3 is 15 amino acids long. The V gene lost 5 bases and the J gene lost 2 bases, with 12 bases spanning the gap. CDR3 region: CASSPGHANTGELFF. DNA for the CDR3: TGTGCCAGCAGTCCGGGACACGCTAACACCGGGGAGCTGTTTTTT.

This clonotype was seen more than once but under ten times. The rearrangement links TRBV12-3 or TRBV12-4 to TRBJ1-5, with D maybe TRBD1 (5 bases). V lost 3 bases, J lost 4 bases, and 10 bases lay in between. This CDR3 is 14 amino acids long. This CDR3 reads CASSLWDGNQPQHF. CDR3 DNA sequence: TGTGCCAGCAGTTTGTGGGACGGGAATCAGCCCCAGCATTTT.

This clonotype was detected only a few times. This chain links TRBV24-1 with TRBJ2-5, with a tentative D call TRBD1 (5 bases). This CDR3 is built from 15 residues. Per the germline V gene, CDR1 is KGHDR and CDR2 is SFDVKD. Trimming took off 1 base at V and 6 bases at J, with 14 bases between the two ends. CDR3 region: CATSDLRVGRQTQYF. CDR3 coding DNA: TGTGCCACCAGTGATTTAAGGGTGGGGCGTCAGACCCAGTACTTC.

V gene TRBV20-1 combines with J gene TRBJ2-5, with 9 bases lining up with TRBD2. CDR3 length: 20 amino acids. The germline V gene encodes CDR1 DFQATT and CDR2 SNEGSKA (reference sequence). V lost 4 bases to trimming and J lost 4 bases; unmatched junction nucleotides: 25. CDR3 residues: CSAKTFPVAERGARGETQYF. The CDR3 coding sequence is TGCAGTGCTAAAACCTTCCCTGTAGCGGAGCGGGGGGCACGGGGAGAGACCCAGTACTTC.

This clonotype has only a few counts. The rearrangement uses TRBV7-8 and TRBJ1-1; TRBD1 is a possible D gene (5 bases). Trimming left V 1 base short and J 3 bases short, with 6 bases between. CDR3 length equals 13 residues. Per germline, CDR1 SGHVS and CDR2 FQNEAQ. The CDR3 loop reads CASSLDRHTEAFF. The CDR3 bases are TGTGCCAGCAGCTTAGACAGGCACACTGAAGCTTTCTTT.

This clonotype was observed a few times. J is TRBJ1-2 and V is TRBV7-2; 10 bases line up with TRBD1. CDR3 length: 16 residues. V was pared by 3 bases and J by 8 bases, with 12 bases of the junction left unmatched. The germline V gene has CDR1 SGHTA and CDR2 FQGNSA. The CDR3, as DNA: TGTGCCAGCAGCTTCACTTACCAGGGACAGGGGAACGGCTACACCTTC. This gives the protein CASSFTYQGQGNGYTF.

Many counts were recorded for this clonotype. The chain uses TRBV20-1 and TRBJ2-7; no reliable D call. Germline assignment: CDR1 DFQATT and CDR2 SNEGSKA (reference sequence). The V end was cut by 1 base, the J end by 5 bases, with 12 bases between. The CDR3 is 13 residues long. CDR3 in DNA: TGCAGTGCTAGAGTTCCGGGTACCCACGAGCAGTACTTC. Its translation: CSARVPGTHEQYF.

This clonotype was detected many times. The chain carries TRBV5-6 and TRBJ2-1; 12 bases agree with TRBD2. The CDR3 has 14 residues. Germline values: CDR1 SGHDT, CDR2 YYEEEE. J lost 6 bases, V lost 4 bases, and 2 bases had no gene match. CDR3 residues: CASSLTSGSNEQFF. The CDR3 DNA is TGTGCCAGCAGCCTGACTAGCGGGAGCAATGAGCAGTTCTTC.